This T cell receptor (beta chain) was sequenced in a study of T cell responses to AZD1222 COVID-19 vaccine. Measured with immunoSEQ multiplex PCR; TCRdb has only the in-frame clones, and not every one. The sample carries 110,000 or so clones, approximately 89% recorded once. This CDR3 is 15 amino acids long. Germline lookup yields CDR1 SGHTA and CDR2 FQGNSA. Study-level findings and limits: Regions left unmutated in variants are reportedly the target of nearly half of spike-specific TCRs. Clonal diversity may have been underestimated in mostly white British donors. After the peak T cell response, and only then, were repertoires sampled.

Remarks on this clone: The antigen remains unidentified. A junction boundary mismatches the germline segment, possibly from a read error.

The chain couples TRBV7-2 to TRBJ2-6; TRBD1 matches at 7 bases. The material was peripheral blood, obtained 28 days after the second AZD1222 dose. The receptor was isolated from an adult who received the AZD1222 COVID-19 vaccine. DNA for the CDR3: TGTGCCAGCAGCCTAGCACAGGGGCAAGCCAACGTCCTGACTTTC. Amino acids: CASSLAQGQANVLTF.